Each of the 2 T cell receptor beta chains below was sequenced from the same sample in a study of blood T cells in healthy people across ages (dated by TCRdb to between 2015 and 2017). Library creation used 5' RACE. The listed sequencing device is Illumina HiSeq 2500. A second roughly 7 to 11 cycle PCR used a sample-barcoded 5' primer and a J-beta primer mix. The public sequencing data were trimmed at Q25 with fastp and processed into clonotypes with MiXCR by TCRdb, which kept only in-frame beta chains. Every CDR3 protein is listed once, alongside the most common genes and DNA of its rows. This sample lists about 830,000 distinct CDR3 sequences; approximately 65% were detected once. The ten largest clonotypes hold about a quarter of the sample. The specimen sequenced was blood. All receptors come from a man aged 30-40 years in good health.

This clonotype was seen once. The chain couples TRBV7-6 to TRBJ1-5; TRBD1 is a possible D gene (6 bases). CDR3 size: 19 residues. The ends were cut back, 1 base at V and 3 bases at J, with 22 bases in the middle. Germline V lookup: CDR1 SGHVS, CDR2 FNYEAQ. CDR3 in amino acids: CASSLEAGGASRLNQPQHF. In DNA form, the CDR3 reads TGTGCCAGCAGCTTAGAGGCCGGGGGGGCGAGTAGACTCAATCAGCCCCAGCATTTT.

The V gene is TRBV6-5, the J gene TRBJ1-4; D perhaps matches TRBD1 (6 bases). The CDR3 length is 16 residues. Per germline, CDR1 MNHEY and CDR2 SVGAGI. Trimming left V 2 bases short and J 0 bases short, with 10 bases between. The CDR3 region has the DNA TGTGCCAGCAGTTACGGACGGACAGCAACTAATGAAAAACTGTTTTTT. This encodes CASSYGRTATNEKLFF.